One and the same sample provided the 16 T cell receptor beta chains below, sequenced in a study of beta chain features in type 1 diabetes. Their antigen targets remain unknown. Expressed TCRB transcripts got sequenced, as all isolated RNA was reverse transcribed. Clones were sequenced by immunoSEQ multiplex PCR, and TCRdb holds only the in-frame ones, with some missing. This table has nearly 700,000 clones, roughly 13% appearing once. General study results and limits: Moderate but significant shortening of TCRB CDR3s was recorded in all four CD4+ subsets from Type 1 diabetes patients.

Sequenced material: naive CD4+ T cells from blood. The receptors originated from a man between 18 and 29 years old with type 1 diabetes.

This sequence joins TRBV28 and TRBJ1-4, with a possible D match to TRBD1 (6 bases). The germline V gene encodes CDR1 MDHEN and CDR2 SYDVKM. The CDR3 spans 15 residues. V lost 5 bases to trimming and J lost 7 bases, with 17 bases between them. The CDR3 nucleotides are TGTGCCAGCAGTGACCCCCGGCAGGGGAGTGAAAAACTGTTTTTT. The encoded protein is CASSDPRQGSEKLFF.

V gene TRBV18 combines with J gene TRBJ2-7, with 7 bases matching TRBD1. V was clipped by 1 base and J by 5 bases; unmatched bases: 20. This CDR3 region has 19 residues. Per the germline V gene, CDR1 is KGHSH and CDR2 is LQKENI. CDR3 amino acids: CASSPQVPSIEFRGNEQYF. CDR3 bases: TGTGCCAGCTCACCACAAGTTCCCTCCATAGAATTCAGGGGGAACGAGCAGTACTTC.

This clone was observed a few times. This chain uses TRBV30 with TRBJ2-1; D is unclear. The CDR3 has 14 residues. Germline V lookup: CDR1 GTSNPN, CDR2 SVGIG (reference sequence). V lost 0 bases and J lost 8, with 14 bases in between. The CDR3 region is CAWSVTPRSYEQFF. Here the CDR3 DNA reads TGTGCCTGGAGTGTAACCCCACGGAGCTATGAGCAGTTCTTC. The entire variable domain, with the rest obtained from reference TRBV30 and TRBJ2-1, is as follows: SQTIHQWPATLVQPVGSPLSLECTVEGTSNPNLYWYRQAAGRGLQLLFYSVGIGQISSEVPQNLSASRPQDRQFILSSKKLLLSDSGFYLCAWSVTPRSYEQFFGPGTRLTVL.

There are a few counts of this clone. The J gene is TRBJ2-1, the V gene TRBV10-3, with 7 bases aligning to TRBD1. Germline V CDR1 and CDR2: ENHRY, SYGVKD. Trimming at V came to 8 bases and at J to 4 bases, leaving 8 bases not matched to a gene. The CDR3 extends over 14 amino acids. The CDR3 region is CAIQDRVTYNEQFF. The CDR3 region has the DNA TGTGCCATCCAAGACAGGGTTACGTACAATGAGCAGTTCTTC.

This clone occurred a few times. V is TRBV7-8 and J is TRBJ1-5, with D uncertain. CDR3 size: 13 residues. Per the germline V gene, CDR1 is SGHVS and CDR2 is FQNEAQ. Deletions cut 3 bases from V and 4 bases from J, with 7 bases between. As DNA, the CDR3 is TGTGCCAGCAGCTTCGGGGATAATCAGCCCCAGCATTTT. This encodes CASSFGDNQPQHF.

This clone came up a few times. V and J are TRBV30 and TRBJ1-5; perhaps TRBD1 as D (5 bases). V lost 0 bases to trimming and J lost 1 base, with 16 bases between them. CDR1 is GTSNPN, CDR2 SVGIG, per germline (reference sequence). The CDR3 length is 17 residues. The CDR3 nucleotides are TGTGCCTGGAGTGTATTTAAGGTTGCAGGGAGCAATCAGCCCCAGCATTTT. Its protein is CAWSVFKVAGSNQPQHF.

The chain combines TRBV7-8 with TRBJ2-7; 7 nucleotides agree with TRBD2. Looked up from germline, CDR1 is SGHVS and CDR2 is FQNEAQ. After removal of 1 base from V and 2 bases from J, the junction contained 2 bases not matched to a gene. The CDR3 runs to 14 residues. CDR3 amino acids: CASSLVGTTYEQYF. The CDR3 DNA follows: TGTGCCAGCAGCTTAGTGGGGACTACCTACGAGCAGTACTTC.

The sample holds a few counts of this clone. The sample has other DNA sequences that encode this CDR3 too. This sequence joins TRBV9 and TRBJ2-3; D may be TRBD1 (5 bases). There are 12 residues in the CDR3. Germline V gene sequence: CDR1 SGDLS, CDR2 YYNGEE. V was shortened by 0 bases and J by 6 bases, with 5 bases between the two germline ends. The CDR3 DNA sequence: TGTGCCAGCAGCGTAGGACAGGATACGCAGTATTTT. Amino acid sequence: CASSVGQDTQYF.

This chain joins TRBV5-1 and TRBJ1-6; D ambiguous. V lost 3 bases and J 16 bases, leaving 17 bases between the germline ends. The CDR3 is 13 amino acids. CDR1 SGHRS and CDR2 YFSETQ come from the germline V gene. The CDR3 sequence: CASSSLNTGELHF. The CDR3 nucleotides are TGCGCCAGCAGCTCCCTAAACACGGGAGAACTCCACTTT. Full variable domain (missing parts from reference TRBV5-1 and TRBJ1-6): KAGVTQTPRYLIKTRGQQVTLSCSPISGHRSVSWYQQTPGQGLQFLFEYFSETQRNKGNFPGRFSGRQFSNSRSEMNVSTLELGDSALYLCASSSLNTGELHFGNGTRLTVT.

The J gene is TRBJ2-7, the V gene TRBV15, with D uncertain. There are 12 residues in the CDR3. V was pared by 0 bases and J by 10 bases, with 10 bases between. The germline V gene encodes CDR1 LNHNV and CDR2 YYDKDF (reference sequence). As DNA, the CDR3 is TGTGCCACCAGCAGAGATGACGCCAAACAGTACTTC. Amino acid sequence: CATSRDDAKQYF.

The rearrangement joins TRBV27 to TRBJ1-6, with TRBD1 as a possible D gene (6 bases). Germline V gene data show CDR1 as MNHEY and CDR2 as SMNVEV (reference sequence). The CDR3 spans 17 residues. V lost 0 bases and J 6 bases, leaving 15 bases between the germline ends. CDR3 region: CASSLSGAGTVNSPLHF. As DNA, the CDR3 is TGTGCCAGCAGTTTATCGGGGGCGGGGACGGTTAATTCACCCCTCCACTTT.

The rearrangement joins TRBV10-3 to TRBJ1-4, with D uncertain. Germline CDR1 ENHRY, CDR2 SYGVKD. Trimming left V 3 bases short and J 8 bases short, with 10 bases between. This CDR3 comprises 13 residues. CDR3 bases: TGTGCCATCAGTGATTGGGGAGGGGAAAAACTGTTTTTT. This codes for CAISDWGGEKLFF.

This chain joins TRBV6-1 and TRBJ2-3; D call uncertain. Germline CDR1 reads MNHNS; CDR2 reads SASEGT. Deletions cut 10 bases from V and 0 bases from J, with 14 bases between. CDR3 length: 14 amino acids. CDR3 nucleotide sequence: TGTGCCACCCGTACGGATCCTAGCACAGATACGCAGTATTTT. It yields the protein CATRTDPSTDTQYF.

The chain recombines TRBV29-1 with TRBJ2-7; perhaps TRBD2 as D (5 bases). V gave up 6 bases and J gave up 3 bases, with 12 bases separating them. Germline V gives CDR1 SQVTM, CDR2 ANQGSEA. This CDR3 contains 12 residues. The CDR3: CSVEGVDYEQYF. DNA of the CDR3: TGCAGCGTCGAGGGAGTCGACTACGAGCAGTACTTC.

This clone was found a few times. The V call is TRBV7-2, the J call TRBJ1-2; TRBD1 might be the D (6 bases). There are 14 residues in the CDR3. Germline assignment: CDR1 SGHTA and CDR2 FQGNSA. Deletions cut 2 bases from V and 6 bases from J, with 13 bases between. CDR3 nucleotide sequence: TGTGCCAGCAGCTTAAACGGGGGGCTAGATGGCTACACCTTC. Protein sequence: CASSLNGGLDGYTF.

This clone was recorded a few times. The V and J genes are TRBV6-5 and TRBJ2-1; D possibly corresponds to TRBD1 (5 bases). Germline CDR1 is MNHEY and CDR2 is SVGAGI. The length of the CDR3 is 15 residues. V shed 0 bases and J shed 13 bases, with 19 bases lying between them. CDR3 sequence: CASSYSNVGAPTQFF. In DNA, the CDR3 is TGTGCCAGCAGTTACTCGAACGTAGGGGCTCCCACCCAGTTCTTC.